These T cell receptor beta chains were read from a single sample in a study of identical twins. Each CDR3 protein gets one entry after TCRdb re-called the 5' RACE reads with MiXCR. The sample has around 960,000 distinct CDR3 sequences, roughly 12% seen once. These same records also appear under a second study, on yellow fever vaccine responses in identical twins.

Sequencing was performed on PBMCs. These receptors were taken from a woman aged 18-29 years in good health. The CDR3 runs from the conserved cysteine through the conserved F or W. Each record gives: clone size, D gene, J gene, V gene, CDR3 DNA, CDR3 protein. A D gene is named only where the DNA matches it firmly. Size values are once, few and many counts, or a class for expanded clones, and some rows have none.

clone_size: -
d_call: TRBD2
j_call: TRBJ2-2
v_call: TRBV20-1
cdr3_nt: TGCAGTGCTAGCCCACTAGACCGGACTAGCGGGATGTCCACCGGGGAGCTGTTTTTT
cdr3_aa: CSASPLDRTSGMSTGELFF

clone_size: -
d_call: -
j_call: TRBJ2-2
v_call: TRBV5-1
cdr3_nt: TGCGCCAGCAGCCCGGCAGGGGTAGCGAACACCGGGGAGCTGTTTTTT
cdr3_aa: CASSPAGVANTGELFF

clone_size: -
d_call: TRBD2
j_call: TRBJ2-1
v_call: TRBV27
cdr3_nt: TGTGCCAGCAGTTTGTTGGCTAGCGGGGGGGTCTACAATGAGCAGTTCTTC
cdr3_aa: CASSLLASGGVYNEQFF

clone_size: -
d_call: -
j_call: TRBJ1-4
v_call: TRBV11-2
cdr3_nt: TGTGCCAGCTCCCGTAAAGGGGCATTCGATGAAAAACTGTTTTTT
cdr3_aa: CASSRKGAFDEKLFF

clone_size: -
d_call: -
j_call: TRBJ2-3
v_call: TRBV14
cdr3_nt: TGTGCCAGCAGCCGCGGACCGATAACTAGCACAGATACGCAGTATTTT
cdr3_aa: CASSRGPITSTDTQYF

clone_size: few
d_call: TRBD1
j_call: TRBJ1-2
v_call: TRBV6-5
cdr3_nt: TGTGCCAGCAGTTACGGGACAGAACGTAACTATGGCTACACCTTC
cdr3_aa: CASSYGTERNYGYTF

clone_size: -
d_call: -
j_call: TRBJ2-1
v_call: TRBV20-1
cdr3_nt: TGCAGTGCCATCTTTTTGGAGCGCTTGACGACCTACAATGAGCAGTTCTTC
cdr3_aa: CSAIFLERLTTYNEQFF

clone_size: -
d_call: TRBD1
j_call: TRBJ1-1
v_call: TRBV5-4
cdr3_nt: TGTGCCAGCAGCGTCAGACAGGGGGAGAGCACTGAAGCTTTCTTT
cdr3_aa: CASSVRQGESTEAFF

clone_size: many
d_call: -
j_call: TRBJ2-2
v_call: TRBV5-1
cdr3_nt: TGTGCCAGCAGCTTGAACACCGGGGAGCTGTTTTTT
cdr3_aa: CASSLNTGELFF

clone_size: -
d_call: TRBD1
j_call: TRBJ1-2
v_call: TRBV28
cdr3_nt: TGTGCCAGCAGGGGAACAGGGGGCGCGGATGGCTACACCTTC
cdr3_aa: CASRGTGGADGYTF

clone_size: few
d_call: -
j_call: TRBJ2-3
v_call: TRBV12-3/TRBV12-4
cdr3_nt: TGTGCCAGCAGTTTGGTCACTACATGGGGCACAGATACGCAGTATTTT
cdr3_aa: CASSLVTTWGTDTQYF

clone_size: -
d_call: -
j_call: TRBJ1-5
v_call: TRBV20-1
cdr3_nt: TGCAGTGCTAGAAGTAGGGTGTCGGGGATTGACAATCAGCCCCAGCATTTT
cdr3_aa: CSARSRVSGIDNQPQHF

clone_size: few
d_call: TRBD1
j_call: TRBJ2-1
v_call: TRBV20-1
cdr3_nt: TGCAGTGCATTTGACAGGGACCCCTACAATGAGCAGTTCTTC
cdr3_aa: CSAFDRDPYNEQFF

clone_size: few
d_call: -
j_call: TRBJ1-2
v_call: TRBV6-5
cdr3_nt: TGTGCCAGCAGTTCAGGGCTTTCTAACTATGGCTACACCTTC
cdr3_aa: CASSSGLSNYGYTF

clone_size: -
d_call: TRBD2
j_call: TRBJ2-1
v_call: TRBV6-2/TRBV6-3
cdr3_nt: TGTGCCAGCACCCCGAGCCGACTAGCGGAATACAATGAGCAGTTCTTC
cdr3_aa: CASTPSRLAEYNEQFF

clone_size: -
d_call: -
j_call: TRBJ1-1
v_call: TRBV4-1
cdr3_nt: TGCGCCAGCAGCGTCCAGACCGGCTTGGAATATGTTGTTTTCTTT
cdr3_aa: CASSVQTGLEYVVFF

clone_size: -
d_call: TRBD1
j_call: TRBJ1-2
v_call: TRBV15
cdr3_nt: TGTGCCACCAGCACACGACAGGGTCGGGATGGCTACACCTTC
cdr3_aa: CATSTRQGRDGYTF

clone_size: many
d_call: TRBD1
j_call: TRBJ2-4
v_call: TRBV5-1
cdr3_nt: TGCGCCAGCAGCTTGGCCTCAGGGGGTATTGCCAAAAACATTCAGTACTTC
cdr3_aa: CASSLASGGIAKNIQYF

clone_size: many
d_call: -
j_call: TRBJ1-1
v_call: TRBV7-9
cdr3_nt: TGTGCCAGCAGCTTAGTGGCAGGGATCCGGTCGGGAACTGAAGCTTTCTTT
cdr3_aa: CASSLVAGIRSGTEAFF

clone_size: -
d_call: -
j_call: TRBJ2-5
v_call: TRBV14
cdr3_nt: TGTGCCAGCAGCCGAGGATTAGGGACCCAGTACTTC
cdr3_aa: CASSRGLGTQYF

clone_size: few
d_call: -
j_call: TRBJ1-2
v_call: TRBV5-1
cdr3_nt: TGCGCCAGCAGCCAACCAGGCTATGGCTACACCTTC
cdr3_aa: CASSQPGYGYTF

clone_size: -
d_call: -
j_call: TRBJ2-5
v_call: TRBV20-1
cdr3_nt: TGCGAGACCCCCGGACAGAACCAAGAGACCCAGTACTTC
cdr3_aa: CETPGQNQETQYF

clone_size: few
d_call: -
j_call: TRBJ2-7
v_call: TRBV5-1
cdr3_nt: TGCGCCAGCAGCCGGGACTGGAAATCCTACGAGCAGTACTTC
cdr3_aa: CASSRDWKSYEQYF

clone_size: -
d_call: TRBD1
j_call: TRBJ2-1
v_call: TRBV7-9
cdr3_nt: TGTGCCAGCAGCTTCTTAAAGGGACAGGTAGACAATGAGCAGTTCTTC
cdr3_aa: CASSFLKGQVDNEQFF

clone_size: -
d_call: -
j_call: TRBJ2-1
v_call: TRBV15
cdr3_nt: TGTGCCACCAGCAGAGATAGGTACAATGAGCAGTTCTTC
cdr3_aa: CATSRDRYNEQFF

clone_size: -
d_call: -
j_call: TRBJ2-3
v_call: TRBV7-3
cdr3_nt: TGTGCCAGCAGCCAGGACCAATCGGGTACGCAGTATTTT
cdr3_aa: CASSQDQSGTQYF

clone_size: -
d_call: -
j_call: TRBJ2-5
v_call: TRBV11-1
cdr3_nt: TGTGCCAGCAGCTTAGACCCCCTACAACCGGGACGGCGGCAAGAGACCCAGTACTTC
cdr3_aa: CASSLDPLQPGRRQETQYF

clone_size: -
d_call: -
j_call: TRBJ1-6
v_call: TRBV4-2
cdr3_nt: TGTGCCAGCAGCCAAGATGGGGGCTCCTATAATTCACCCCTCCACTTT
cdr3_aa: CASSQDGGSYNSPLHF

clone_size: -
d_call: -
j_call: TRBJ2-1
v_call: TRBV5-6
cdr3_nt: TGTGCCAGCAGCTTGGGTGCGGCTGAGCAGTTCTTC
cdr3_aa: CASSLGAAEQFF

clone_size: many
d_call: -
j_call: TRBJ1-2
v_call: TRBV6-1
cdr3_nt: TGTGCCAGCAGTGAAGGGGGGCATGGCTACACCTTC
cdr3_aa: CASSEGGHGYTF

clone_size: many
d_call: -
j_call: TRBJ2-1
v_call: TRBV6-1
cdr3_nt: TGTGCCAGCTCCCGGGCTAGCCCTAATGAGCAGTTCTTC
cdr3_aa: CASSRASPNEQFF

clone_size: -
d_call: -
j_call: TRBJ2-7
v_call: TRBV15
cdr3_nt: TGTGCCACCAGCAGGGCAGAGCGTAACGAGCAGTACTTC
cdr3_aa: CATSRAERNEQYF

clone_size: many
d_call: -
j_call: TRBJ1-2
v_call: TRBV6-1
cdr3_nt: TGTGCCAGCAGTGAAGCCTTGGCAGCGAGCTATGGCTACACCTTC
cdr3_aa: CASSEALAASYGYTF

clone_size: few
d_call: -
j_call: TRBJ2-3
v_call: TRBV6-4
cdr3_nt: TGTGCCAGCACCCCTACAGATACGCAGTATTTT
cdr3_aa: CASTPTDTQYF

clone_size: -
d_call: TRBD1
j_call: TRBJ2-3
v_call: TRBV4-2
cdr3_nt: TGTGCCAGCAGCCAAGACAGGGGGCCGAGCACAGATACGCAGTATTTT
cdr3_aa: CASSQDRGPSTDTQYF

clone_size: few
d_call: -
j_call: TRBJ2-2
v_call: TRBV11-3
cdr3_nt: TGTGCCAGCAGCTTAGATTGGGACGCCAGCGGGGAGCTGTTTTTT
cdr3_aa: CASSLDWDASGELFF

clone_size: -
d_call: -
j_call: TRBJ2-4
v_call: TRBV6-1
cdr3_nt: TGTGCCAGCAGTCAAGGGCTCGGGGAAAACATTCAGTACTTC
cdr3_aa: CASSQGLGENIQYF

clone_size: -
d_call: TRBD2
j_call: TRBJ2-7
v_call: TRBV5-1
cdr3_nt: TGCGCCAGCAGCTCCGGGACTAGCGGGATAACCTACGAGCAGTACTTC
cdr3_aa: CASSSGTSGITYEQYF

clone_size: -
d_call: -
j_call: TRBJ2-5
v_call: TRBV20-1
cdr3_nt: TGCAGTGCGGAAAGAGCCCTGGAGACCCAGTACTTC
cdr3_aa: CSAERALETQYF

clone_size: -
d_call: -
j_call: TRBJ2-4
v_call: TRBV20-1
cdr3_nt: TGCAGTGCTAGAGGATCGGGTAGCCAGAACATTCAGTACTTC
cdr3_aa: CSARGSGSQNIQYF

clone_size: -
d_call: TRBD2
j_call: TRBJ2-3
v_call: TRBV27
cdr3_nt: TGTGCCAGCAGTTTATCCCTAGCGGGGCTTCCTAGCACAGATACGCAGTATTTT
cdr3_aa: CASSLSLAGLPSTDTQYF

clone_size: -
d_call: -
j_call: TRBJ2-7
v_call: TRBV4-1
cdr3_nt: TGCGCCAGCAGCCAGTTGGGGGCAGGACCCTACGAGCAGTACTTC
cdr3_aa: CASSQLGAGPYEQYF

clone_size: once
d_call: -
j_call: TRBJ1-1
v_call: TRBV5-5
cdr3_nt: TGTGCCAGCACCCTGGACCCGTCCACTGAAGCTTTCTTT
cdr3_aa: CASTLDPSTEAFF

clone_size: -
d_call: -
j_call: TRBJ1-6
v_call: TRBV5-1
cdr3_nt: TGCGCCAGCACCCGTGGGACGGGCCCCTATAATTCACCCCTCCACTTT
cdr3_aa: CASTRGTGPYNSPLHF

clone_size: -
d_call: -
j_call: TRBJ2-2
v_call: TRBV24-1
cdr3_nt: TGTGCCACCAGTGATTTGTTCGCGAACACCGGGGAGCTGTTTTTT
cdr3_aa: CATSDLFANTGELFF

clone_size: few
d_call: -
j_call: TRBJ2-3
v_call: TRBV7-9
cdr3_nt: TGTGCCAGCAGCTTCCAGAGAACGGCCACAGATACGCAGTATTTT
cdr3_aa: CASSFQRTATDTQYF

clone_size: few
d_call: TRBD2
j_call: TRBJ2-4
v_call: TRBV10-3
cdr3_nt: TGTGCCATCAGTGAGGTCGGCGGGAGGGGAATCAAAAACATTCAGTACTTC
cdr3_aa: CAISEVGGRGIKNIQYF

clone_size: -
d_call: TRBD1
j_call: TRBJ2-7
v_call: TRBV20-1
cdr3_nt: TGCAGTGCCCAGGGGGAGACAGGGGAATACGAGCAGTACTTC
cdr3_aa: CSAQGETGEYEQYF

clone_size: few
d_call: -
j_call: TRBJ1-1
v_call: TRBV11-2
cdr3_nt: TGTGCCAGCAGTCAAACCGGGGGTAGGGAAGCTTTCTTT
cdr3_aa: CASSQTGGREAFF

clone_size: many
d_call: TRBD2
j_call: TRBJ2-1
v_call: TRBV20-1
cdr3_nt: TGCAGTGCTAGAGATGTCCTAGCGGGAGTCAATGAGCAGTTCTTC
cdr3_aa: CSARDVLAGVNEQFF

clone_size: few
d_call: -
j_call: TRBJ1-1
v_call: TRBV4-2
cdr3_nt: TGTGCCAGCAGCCACTCTTTGAACACTGAAGCTTTCTTT
cdr3_aa: CASSHSLNTEAFF

clone_size: few
d_call: -
j_call: TRBJ1-2
v_call: TRBV20-1
cdr3_nt: TGCAGTGCTAGAATGGGGGTAGCCTATGGCTACACCTTC
cdr3_aa: CSARMGVAYGYTF

clone_size: -
d_call: -
j_call: TRBJ1-5
v_call: TRBV12-3/TRBV12-4
cdr3_nt: TGTGCCAGCAGCTCGGGACGGTATAGCAATCAGCCCCAGCATTTT
cdr3_aa: CASSSGRYSNQPQHF

clone_size: -
d_call: -
j_call: TRBJ1-5
v_call: TRBV12-3/TRBV12-4
cdr3_nt: TGTGCCAGCAGTAAAGTCTTGGGCAATCAGCCCCAGCATTTT
cdr3_aa: CASSKVLGNQPQHF

clone_size: many
d_call: -
j_call: TRBJ2-1
v_call: TRBV12-3/TRBV12-4
cdr3_nt: TGTGCCAGCAGTTTAGGACGTGGGGGCAGCTCCTACAATGAGCAGTTCTTC
cdr3_aa: CASSLGRGGSSYNEQFF

clone_size: few
d_call: TRBD2
j_call: TRBJ2-1
v_call: TRBV12-3/TRBV12-4
cdr3_nt: TGTGCCAGCAGTTTAGTGCTAGCGGGTGCTGAGCAGTTCTTC
cdr3_aa: CASSLVLAGAEQFF

clone_size: -
d_call: -
j_call: TRBJ2-3
v_call: TRBV12-3/TRBV12-4
cdr3_nt: TGTGCCAGCAGTTTAGCCCCCGGGGACACAGATACGCAGTATTTT
cdr3_aa: CASSLAPGDTDTQYF

clone_size: few
d_call: -
j_call: TRBJ2-1
v_call: TRBV24-1
cdr3_nt: TGTGCCACCGCAAATGGCGGCGGACGCTCCTACAATGAGCAGTTCTTC
cdr3_aa: CATANGGGRSYNEQFF

clone_size: -
d_call: TRBD2
j_call: TRBJ2-1
v_call: TRBV7-7
cdr3_nt: TGTGCCAGCAGCCCAGCGGGGATCCTGGATGAGCAGTTCTTC
cdr3_aa: CASSPAGILDEQFF

clone_size: many
d_call: TRBD2
j_call: TRBJ2-3
v_call: TRBV4-1
cdr3_nt: TGCGCCAGCAAGGCATTGGTCACTAGCGGGAGAACAGATACGCAGTATTTT
cdr3_aa: CASKALVTSGRTDTQYF